The 17 T cell receptor beta chains below were found in one sample sequenced in a study of cytomegalovirus exposure and HLA in healthy donors. PCR used 60 Vbeta primers and 13 Jbeta primers. Libraries were prepared by immunoSEQ multiplex PCR; TCRdb keeps only in-frame clonotypes and omits some of them. The table records under 100,000 clones, around 80% of them present only once. The material sequenced was PBMCs. The receptors come from a man between 25 and 39 years old in good health and CMV-seronegative.

The CDR3 loop is CASSALAGGRDTQYF. DNA for the CDR3: TGTGCCAGCAGCGCACTAGCGGGGGGAAGGGATACGCAGTATTTT. The chain is built from TRBV7-9 and TRBJ2-3, with 12 bases matching TRBD2. The CDR3 runs 15 residues. The ends lost 5 bases at V and 6 bases at J; junction bases unmatched: 6. CDR1 and CDR2 (germline): SEHNR, FQNEAQ (reference sequence).

V gene TRBV10-2 combines with J gene TRBJ2-7; 8 bases match TRBD2. The CDR3 covers 14 residues. J was trimmed by 7 bases and V by 4 bases; bases with no gene match: 9. Germline lookup yields CDR1 WSHSY and CDR2 SAAADI. CDR3 coding DNA: TGCGCCAGCAGTGGCACTAGCGGCCCTGGGGAGCAGTACTTC. Its protein is CASSGTSGPGEQYF.

This chain connects TRBV6-1 to TRBJ1-1; D is perhaps TRBD1 (5 bases). This CDR3 is built from 13 residues. Germline CDR1 MNHNS, CDR2 SASEGT. V was clipped by 10 bases and J by 4 bases, with 16 bases between them. In nucleotides, the CDR3 is TGTGCCACCGGCATCAGGGATGGCACTGAAGCTTTCTTT. It specifies CATGIRDGTEAFF.

Worth noting for this clone: The junction does not match germline at one end; this may be a read error. This CDR3 is also generated by other DNA sequences in the sample. The rearrangement links TRBV6-6 to TRBJ1-1, with D possibly being TRBD1 (6 bases). Per the germline V gene, CDR1 is MNHNY and CDR2 is SVGAGI (reference sequence). The CDR3 consists of 16 residues. CDR3: CASSYTKGVRDTEAFF. The CDR3 coding sequence is TGTGCCAGCAGTTACACTAAGGGGGTGAGGGACACTGAGGCTTTCTTT.

This clone was observed a few times. This sequence joins TRBV30 and TRBJ2-2; TRBD2 matches at 9 bases. This CDR3 spans 16 amino acids. Germline assignment: CDR1 GTSNPN and CDR2 SVGIG (reference sequence). The trim removed 3 bases at V and 2 bases at J, leaving 7 bases unmatched. The CDR3 here is CAWRLAGTSNTGELFF. Written as DNA, the CDR3 is TGTGCCTGGAGGCTAGCGGGAACTTCCAACACCGGGGAGCTGTTTTTT.

This chain uses TRBV9 with TRBJ1-1; D not certain. The CDR3 length is 13 residues. Between the trimmed V and J ends, which lost 4 bases and 3 bases, there was a span of 10 bases. Per the germline V gene, CDR1 is SGDLS and CDR2 is YYNGEE. CDR3 in DNA: TGTGCCAGCAGCACCCAAACATACACTGAAGCTTTCTTT. Residues: CASSTQTYTEAFF.

The genes are TRBV6-6 and TRBJ2-1, with a tentative D call TRBD2 (6 bases). The CDR3 sequence is 13 residues long. The V gene's germline CDR1 is MNHNY and CDR2 SVGAGI (reference sequence). V was pared by 8 bases and J by 6 bases, with 14 bases between. CDR3 residues: CASFSLARNEQFF. The CDR3, as DNA: TGTGCCAGCTTCTCCCTAGCGCGCAATGAGCAGTTCTTC.

The sample holds a few counts of this clone. The rearrangement joins TRBV6-5 to TRBJ1-1, with TRBD1 matching 7 bases. The CDR3 length is 15 residues. V was clipped by 5 bases and J by 1 base; unmatched bases: 7. CDR1 is MNHEY, CDR2 SVGAGI, per germline. The CDR3 loop reads CASSPPGQRNTEAFF. The DNA for the CDR3 is TGTGCCAGCAGTCCCCCGGGACAGAGGAACACTGAAGCTTTCTTT.

This clone was recorded once. The rearrangement links TRBV4-1 to TRBJ2-3, with a tentative D call TRBD2 (6 bases). CDR1 and CDR2 (germline): MGHRA, YSYEKL. V lost 4 bases to trimming and J lost 2 bases, with 22 bases between them. The CDR3 spans 18 residues. Here the CDR3 DNA reads TGCGCCAGCAGCCGTGCAACCCCCGGGACTCTTTACACAGATACGCAGTATTTT. This sequence encodes CASSRATPGTLYTDTQYF.

The chain uses TRBV18 and TRBJ1-4; 9 nucleotides line up with TRBD1. V was pared by 1 base and J by 10 bases, with 4 bases of the junction left unmatched. This CDR3 is 14 amino acids long. Germline V gene data show CDR1 as KGHSH and CDR2 as LQKENI. The CDR3 sequence: CASSPRDRDVKLFF. CDR3 sequence (DNA): TGTGCCAGCTCACCACGGGACAGGGATGTAAAACTGTTTTTT.

In nucleotides, the CDR3 is TGTGCCAGCAGCTTTGGACGGGGGAGTTACGAGCAGTACTTC. Its translation: CASSFGRGSYEQYF. The chain combines TRBV5-6 with TRBJ2-7; D may be TRBD2 (6 bases). Germline-derived CDR1 and CDR2 are SGHDT and YYEEEE. This CDR3 comprises 14 residues. V was trimmed by 2 bases and J by 4 bases, leaving 13 bases between them.

A few counts support this clone. The chain carries TRBV27 and TRBJ1-5; D possibly corresponds to TRBD1 (5 bases). The ends were cut back, 2 bases at V and 4 bases at J, with 21 bases in the middle. The germline V gene encodes CDR1 MNHEY and CDR2 SMNVEV (reference sequence). The CDR3 is made up of 18 amino acids. The CDR3: CASSLIRVIHKVNQPQHF. In DNA form, the CDR3 reads TGTGCCAGCAGTTTAATCAGGGTAATCCATAAGGTTAATCAGCCCCAGCATTTT.

The CDR3, as DNA: TGTGCCAGCAGTTCCGGGGGTGCTGGGGCCAACGTCCTGACTTTC. The encoded protein is CASSSGGAGANVLTF. This chain connects TRBV28 to TRBJ2-6; possible D gene TRBD2, 6 bases. The CDR3 length is 15 residues. Deletions cut 4 bases from V and 2 bases from J, with 9 bases between. The germline CDR1 and CDR2 sequences are MDHEN and SYDVKM.

The gene calls are TRBV6-4 and TRBJ2-2; D is possibly TRBD2 (6 bases). CDR1 and CDR2 (germline): MRHNA, SNTAGT. Trimming cost V 5 bases and J 4 bases, with 14 bases left between them. The CDR3 contains 15 residues. The CDR3 DNA sequence: TGTGCCAGCAGTTCCGGGGACTCTCCCACCGGGGAGCTGTTTTTT. Translation gives CASSSGDSPTGELFF.

A remark on this clone: A read error may account for a junction end that differs from germline. The J gene is TRBJ2-5, the V gene TRBV7-7; D is possibly TRBD2 (6 bases). This CDR3 is 14 amino acids long. CDR1 and CDR2 from the germline V gene are SSHAT and FNYEAQ (reference sequence). The chain's CDR3 is CASSPTSRGETQYF. The CDR3 DNA sequence: TGTGCTAGCAGCCCCACTAGCCGAGGAGAGACCCAGTACTTC. Based on the CDR3 plus reference TRBV7-7 and TRBJ2-5, the full variable domain is GAGVSQSPRYKVTKRGQDVTLRCDPISSHATLYWYQQALGQGPEFLTYFNYEAQPDKSGLPSDRFSAERPEGSISTLTIQRTEQRDSAMYRCASSPTSRGETQYFGPGTRLLVL.

The rearrangement uses TRBV10-3 and TRBJ1-2; no reliable D call. Germline V gives CDR1 ENHRY, CDR2 SYGVKD. CDR3 length: 14 amino acids. V lost 6 bases and J lost 0, with 11 bases in between. The CDR3 spells CAIRSSGSNYGYTF. The CDR3 bases are TGTGCCATCAGGTCCTCCGGGTCTAACTATGGCTACACCTTC.

The chain joins TRBV2 to TRBJ1-1; D gene uncertain. Trimming cost V 10 bases and J 1 base, with 10 bases left between them. Germline V gene lookup returns CDR1 SNHLY and CDR2 FYNNEI. CDR3 length: 12 amino acids. CDR3 amino acids: CANRPRNTEAFF. The CDR3 region has the DNA TGTGCCAACAGACCGCGGAACACTGAAGCTTTCTTT.